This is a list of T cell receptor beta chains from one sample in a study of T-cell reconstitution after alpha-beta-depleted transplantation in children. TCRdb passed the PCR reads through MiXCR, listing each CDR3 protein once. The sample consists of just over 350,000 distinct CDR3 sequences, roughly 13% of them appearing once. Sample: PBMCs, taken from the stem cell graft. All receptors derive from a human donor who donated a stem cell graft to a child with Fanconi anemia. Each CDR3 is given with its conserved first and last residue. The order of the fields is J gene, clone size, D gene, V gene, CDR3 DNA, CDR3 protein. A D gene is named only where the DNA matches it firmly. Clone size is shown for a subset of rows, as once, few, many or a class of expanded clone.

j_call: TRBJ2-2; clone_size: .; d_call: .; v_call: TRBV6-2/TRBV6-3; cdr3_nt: TGTGCCAGCGGAAAGCCGAACACCGGGGAGCTGTTTTTT; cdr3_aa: CASGKPNTGELFF
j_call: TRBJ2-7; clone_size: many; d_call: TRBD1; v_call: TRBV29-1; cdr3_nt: TGCAGCGTCCTGACAGGGGGCTACGAGCAGTACTTC; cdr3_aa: CSVLTGGYEQYF
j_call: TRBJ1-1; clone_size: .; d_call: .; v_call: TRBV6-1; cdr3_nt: TGTGCCAGCAGCCCTAACCGAGGGGTTACTGAAGCTTTCTTT; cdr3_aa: CASSPNRGVTEAFF
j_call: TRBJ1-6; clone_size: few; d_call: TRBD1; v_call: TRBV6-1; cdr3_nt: TGTGCCAGCAGTCCGGGACAGGGGATCTATAATTCACCCCTCCACTTT; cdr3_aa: CASSPGQGIYNSPLHF
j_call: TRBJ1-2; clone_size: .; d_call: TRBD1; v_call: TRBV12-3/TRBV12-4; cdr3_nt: TGTGCCAGCAGTCCCTTAGACAGGGGGACCTTC; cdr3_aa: CASSPLDRGTF
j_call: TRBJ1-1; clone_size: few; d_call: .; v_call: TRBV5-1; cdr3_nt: TGCGCCAGCAGGACGACGGGGCAGGAAGCTTTCTTT; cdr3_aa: CASRTTGQEAFF
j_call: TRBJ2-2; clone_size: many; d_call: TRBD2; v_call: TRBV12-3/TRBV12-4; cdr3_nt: TGTGCCAGCAGTTTAGGTGCGGGGGGCCGCACCGGGGAGCTGTTTTTT; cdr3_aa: CASSLGAGGRTGELFF
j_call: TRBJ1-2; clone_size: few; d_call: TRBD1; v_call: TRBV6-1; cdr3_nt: TGTGCCAGTATGACAGGGGCTCACTATGGCTACACCTTC; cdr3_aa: CASMTGAHYGYTF
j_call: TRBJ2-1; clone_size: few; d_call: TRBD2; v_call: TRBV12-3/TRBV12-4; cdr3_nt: TGTGCCAGCAGCCTTAGCGGGGGGACCCTCTACAATGAGCAGTTCTTC; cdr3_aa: CASSLSGGTLYNEQFF
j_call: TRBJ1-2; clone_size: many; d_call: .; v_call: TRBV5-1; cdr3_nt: TGCGCCAGCAGTCAGTTTGGGGGCGATGGCTACACCTTC; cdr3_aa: CASSQFGGDGYTF